A single sample is the source of the 10 T cell receptor beta chains below, sequenced in a study of blood T cell repertoires in COVID-19 (dated by TCRdb to about 2020). The protocol used for the library was the immunoSEQ multiplex PCR assay. TCRdb's version of the immuneACCESS table is confined to in-frame rearrangements and falls short of the full clone set. An unresolved V gene accounts for under half of the shortfall where checked; the remainder is of unknown origin. Here the sample has 150,000 to 200,000 clones; 93% occur a single time. In total, the top ten clones hold approximately 2% of the sample. Sample: peripheral blood. These receptors all stem from an older woman with COVID-19, enrolled during active disease.

J is TRBJ1-6 and V is TRBV7-2; D remains ambiguous. From germline, CDR1 is SGHTA and CDR2 FQGNSA. V was clipped by 1 base and J by 0 bases, with 7 bases between them. The CDR3 contains 16 residues. Here the CDR3 reads CASSLDHGSYNSPLHF. CDR3 sequence (DNA): TGTGCCAGCAGCTTAGATCACGGCTCCTATAATTCACCCCTCCACTTT. Using reference TRBV7-2 and TRBJ1-6 for the parts outside the CDR3, the full variable domain is GAGVSQSPSNKVTEKGKDVELRCDPISGHTALYWYRQSLGQGLEFLIYFQGNSAPDKSGLPSDRFSAERTGGSVSTLTIQRTQQEDSAVYLCASSLDHGSYNSPLHFGNGTRLTVT.

V and J are TRBV10-3 and TRBJ2-3; the D gene is possibly TRBD2 (5 bases). Looked up from germline, CDR1 is ENHRY and CDR2 is SYGVKD. CDR3 length: 16 residues. Trimming took 0 bases from V and 0 from J, leaving 10 bases between them. CDR3 residues: CAISESARTSTDTQYF. Here the CDR3 DNA reads TGTGCCATCAGTGAGTCGGCGCGGACTAGCACAGATACGCAGTATTTT.

The gene calls are TRBV6-2 or TRBV6-3 and TRBJ2-1, with 9 bases lining up with TRBD2. Germline V gene sequence: CDR1 MNHEY, CDR2 SVGEGT. V shed 4 bases and J 1 base; nucleotides not matched to a gene: 5. This CDR3 comprises 16 residues. CDR3: CASSSLSGGSYNEQFF. CDR3 nucleotides: TGTGCCAGCAGTTCTTTAAGCGGGGGGTCCTACAATGAGCAGTTCTTC.

The rearrangement uses TRBV6-2 or TRBV6-3 and TRBJ2-2, with D possibly TRBD1 on 6 matching bases. CDR1 MNHEY and CDR2 SVGEGT come from the germline V gene. The CDR3 consists of 17 residues. V was shortened by 5 bases and J by 4 bases, with 20 bases between the two germline ends. CDR3 DNA sequence: TGTGCCAGCAGTGACCCGGACAGCCCGTGGGGCACCGGGGAGCTGTTTTTT. It translates to CASSDPDSPWGTGELFF.

The chain couples TRBV5-4 to TRBJ2-1, with D perhaps matching TRBD2 (6 bases). Germline CDR1 SGHNT, CDR2 YYREEE (reference sequence). Trimming pared 4 bases from V and 7 bases from J, leaving 18 bases between. The CDR3 runs 15 residues. CDR3 amino acids: CASSPGWAGKNEQFF. The CDR3 DNA follows: TGTGCCAGCAGCCCCGGATGGGCGGGGAAAAATGAGCAGTTCTTC.

The J gene is TRBJ2-5, the V gene TRBV5-8; 12 nucleotides line up with TRBD1. The germline V gene has CDR1 SGHTS and CDR2 YDEGEE. This CDR3 spans 17 amino acids. After removal of 1 base from V and 5 bases from J, the junction contained 9 bases not matched to a gene. CDR3 DNA sequence: TGTGCCAGCAGCTTGATATCCGGGACAGGGGGCTCGGAGACCCAGTACTTC. Its translation is CASSLISGTGGSETQYF.

V gene TRBV7-9 combines with J gene TRBJ1-5, with a possible D match to TRBD1 (5 bases). Trimming pared 3 bases from V and 6 bases from J, leaving 12 bases between. Looked up from germline, CDR1 is SEHNR and CDR2 is FQNEAQ (reference sequence). This CDR3 is 14 amino acids long. CDR3 region: CASSLGGVSQPQHF. The CDR3 nucleotides read TGTGCCAGCAGCTTGGGAGGGGTCAGTCAGCCCCAGCATTTT.

The chain has TRBV27 and TRBJ2-5, with 10 bases lining up with TRBD2. The CDR3 runs to 14 residues. Germline V lookup: CDR1 MNHEY, CDR2 SMNVEV (reference sequence). V was pared by 4 bases and J by 5 bases, with 4 bases of the junction left unmatched. CDR3 DNA sequence: TGTGCCAGCAGTTCGCTAGCGGGGGAGGAGACCCAGTACTTC. It yields the protein CASSSLAGEETQYF.

This clone was recorded only once. CDR3 coding DNA: TGTGCCTGGAGCGAGGGGGGACAGGGTCCGGGCACCTTC. Translation gives CAWSEGGQGPGTF. This chain joins TRBV30 and TRBJ1-2, with 9 nucleotides matching TRBD1. With 3 bases clipped from V and 13 bases from J, the junction kept 12 bases outside the gene matches. CDR3 size: 13 residues. From germline, CDR1 is GTSNPN and CDR2 SVGIG (reference sequence).

The V and J genes are TRBV7-3 and TRBJ1-6; weak D call: TRBD1 (5 bases). There are 15 residues in the CDR3. V gave up 1 base and J gave up 12 bases, with 16 bases separating them. In germline, CDR1 is SGHTA, CDR2 FQGTGA. The CDR3 loop reads CASSLNGGRTGPLHF. The CDR3 region has the DNA TGTGCCAGCAGCTTAAACGGGGGACGGACGGGACCCCTCCACTTT.